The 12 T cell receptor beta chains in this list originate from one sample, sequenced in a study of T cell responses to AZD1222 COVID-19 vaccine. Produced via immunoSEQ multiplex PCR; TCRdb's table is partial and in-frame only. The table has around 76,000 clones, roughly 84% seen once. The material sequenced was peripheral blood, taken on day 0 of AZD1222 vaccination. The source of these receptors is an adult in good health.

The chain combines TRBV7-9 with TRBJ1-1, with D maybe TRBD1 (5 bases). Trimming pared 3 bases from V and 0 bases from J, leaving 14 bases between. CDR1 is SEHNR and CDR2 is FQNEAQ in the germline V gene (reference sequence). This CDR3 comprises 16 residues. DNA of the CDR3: TGTGCCAGCAGCTTGGGCGGGCGGGGACTGAACACTGAAGCTTTCTTT. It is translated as CASSLGGRGLNTEAFF. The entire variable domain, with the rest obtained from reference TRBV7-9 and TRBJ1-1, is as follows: DTGVSQNPRHKITKRGQNVTFRCDPISEHNRLYWYRQTLGQGPEFLTYFQNEAQLEKSRLLSDRFSAERPKGSFSTLEIQRTEQGDSAMYLCASSLGGRGLNTEAFFGQGTRLTVV.

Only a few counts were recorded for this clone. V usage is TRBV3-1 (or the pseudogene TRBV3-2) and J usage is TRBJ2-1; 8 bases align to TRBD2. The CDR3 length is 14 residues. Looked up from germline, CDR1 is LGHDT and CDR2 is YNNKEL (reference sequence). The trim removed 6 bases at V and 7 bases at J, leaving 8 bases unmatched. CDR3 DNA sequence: TGTGCCAGCAGTCAATCCGGGAGGGGAAATGAGCAGTTCTTC. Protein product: CASSQSGRGNEQFF.

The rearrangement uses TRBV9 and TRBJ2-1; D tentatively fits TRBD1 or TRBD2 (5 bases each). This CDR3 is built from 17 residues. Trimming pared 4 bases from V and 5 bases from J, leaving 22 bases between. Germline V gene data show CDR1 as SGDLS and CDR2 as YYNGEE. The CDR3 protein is CASSLNRERGEDNEQFF. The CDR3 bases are TGTGCCAGCAGCCTCAATAGAGAGAGAGGGGAAGACAATGAGCAGTTCTTC.

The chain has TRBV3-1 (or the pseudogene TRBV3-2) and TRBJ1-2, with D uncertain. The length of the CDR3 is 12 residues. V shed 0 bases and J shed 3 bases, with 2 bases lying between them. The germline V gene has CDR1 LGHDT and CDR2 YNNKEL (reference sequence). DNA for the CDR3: TGTGCCAGCAGCCAAGAGTACTATGGCTACACCTTC. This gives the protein CASSQEYYGYTF.

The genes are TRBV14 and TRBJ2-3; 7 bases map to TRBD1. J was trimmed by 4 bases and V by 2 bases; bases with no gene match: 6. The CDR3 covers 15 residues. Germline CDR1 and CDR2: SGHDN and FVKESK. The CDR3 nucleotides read TGTGCCAGCAGCCAACTCAACAGGGGCGCAGATACGCAGTATTTT. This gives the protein CASSQLNRGADTQYF.

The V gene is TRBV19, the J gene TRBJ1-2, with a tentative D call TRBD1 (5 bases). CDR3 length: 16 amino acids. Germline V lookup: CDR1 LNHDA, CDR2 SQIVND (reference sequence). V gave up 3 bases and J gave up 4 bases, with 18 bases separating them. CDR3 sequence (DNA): TGTGCCAGTAGTATTCAGGGCGGGCGCGGAGTCTATGGCTACACCTTC. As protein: CASSIQGGRGVYGYTF. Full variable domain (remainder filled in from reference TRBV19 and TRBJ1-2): DGGITQSPKYLFRKEGQNVTLSCEQNLNHDAMYWYRQDPGQGLRLIYYSQIVNDFQKGDIAEGYSVSREKKESFPLTVTSAQKNPTAFYLCASSIQGGRGVYGYTFGSGTRLTVV.

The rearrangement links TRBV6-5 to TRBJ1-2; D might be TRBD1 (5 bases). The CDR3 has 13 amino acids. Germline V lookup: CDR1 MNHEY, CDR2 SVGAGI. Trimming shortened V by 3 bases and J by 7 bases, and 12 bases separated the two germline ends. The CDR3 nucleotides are TGTGCCAGCAGTTATGGCCAGGGACCTGGCTACACCTTC. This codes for CASSYGQGPGYTF.

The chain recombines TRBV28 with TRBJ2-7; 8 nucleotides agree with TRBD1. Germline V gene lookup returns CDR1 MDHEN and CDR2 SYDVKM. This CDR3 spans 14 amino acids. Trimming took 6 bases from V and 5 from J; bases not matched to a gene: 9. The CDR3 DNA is TGTGCCAGCAGCCCTTCAACGGACAGGGACGAGCAGTACTTC. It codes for CASSPSTDRDEQYF.

The CDR3 loop is CASSPGTGGNTQYF. The CDR3, as DNA: TGTGCCAGCAGCCCCGGGACAGGGGGCAATACGCAGTATTTT. The rearrangement links TRBV5-6 to TRBJ2-3; 12 bases are a match to TRBD1. Germline CDR1 SGHDT, CDR2 YYEEEE. V dropped 4 bases and J dropped 7; count of bases not matched to a gene: 4. The CDR3 sequence is 14 residues long.

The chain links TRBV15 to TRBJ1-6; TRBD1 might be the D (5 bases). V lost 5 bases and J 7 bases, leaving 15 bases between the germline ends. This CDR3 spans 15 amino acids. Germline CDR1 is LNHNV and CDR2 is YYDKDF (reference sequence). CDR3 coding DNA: TGTGCCACCAGCTATCTAACAGGCCCCAATTCACCCCTCCACTTT. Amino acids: CATSYLTGPNSPLHF.

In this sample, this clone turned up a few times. The CDR3 DNA is TGTGCCAGCGGTCCCAGGGAGGGCTATCAGCCCCAGCATTTT. This translates into CASGPREGYQPQHF. This rearrangement joins TRBV6-5 to TRBJ1-5; D is perhaps TRBD1 (5 bases). V lost 8 bases and J lost 5, with 16 bases in between. Germline V gives CDR1 MNHEY, CDR2 SVGAGI. CDR3 size: 14 residues.

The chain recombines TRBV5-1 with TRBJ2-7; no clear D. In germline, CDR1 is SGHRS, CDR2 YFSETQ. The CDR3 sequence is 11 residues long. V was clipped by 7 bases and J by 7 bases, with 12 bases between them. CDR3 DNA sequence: TGCGCCAGCGGCGCTGAAGGGGAGCAGTACTTC. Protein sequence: CASGAEGEQYF.